These 29 T cell receptor beta chains share one sample of origin, sequenced in a study of technical replicates of blood from several donors. Profiling relied on immunoSEQ multiplex PCR, and the TCRdb table lists in-frame clones only, not all of them. In the table there are around 69,000 clones, about 96% of which are singletons. Sequencing input: T cells isolated from PBMCs. These receptors were collected from a human donor in good health.

In DNA, the CDR3 is TGTGCCAGCAGTGAGAGAAGAGGAGCTTTCTTT. Protein: CASSERRGAFF. The V call is TRBV6-1, the J call TRBJ1-1; D gene uncertain. V lost 3 bases to trimming and J lost 10 bases, with 9 bases between them. This CDR3 contains 11 residues. Germline V gene data show CDR1 as MNHNS and CDR2 as SASEGT.

The chain couples TRBV11-2 to TRBJ2-5; TRBD2 aligns across 8 bases. The CDR3 loop spans 14 amino acids. With V trimmed by 1 base and J by 5 bases, 3 bases remained unmatched. CDR1 and CDR2 from the germline V gene are SGHAT and FQNNGV. CDR3 nucleotide sequence: TGTGCCAGCAGCTTAGTTGGCGGGAGGGAGACCCAGTACTTC. Translating gives CASSLVGGRETQYF.

This chain joins TRBV18 and TRBJ2-7; D is undetermined. Between the trimmed V and J ends, which lost 6 bases and 3 bases, there was a span of 12 bases. Germline V lookup: CDR1 KGHSH, CDR2 LQKENI. The CDR3 is made up of 13 amino acids. The CDR3 DNA reads TGTGCCAGCTCCCGGGTCGAGCTCTACGAGCAGTACTTC. This codes for CASSRVELYEQYF.

This rearrangement joins TRBV28 to TRBJ1-2; 10 bases match TRBD1. This CDR3 region has 15 residues. CDR1 MDHEN and CDR2 SYDVKM come from the germline V gene. J was trimmed by 7 bases and V by 4 bases; bases with no gene match: 9. CDR3 amino acids: CASSWGQGIVGGYTF. The CDR3 DNA reads as TGTGCCAGCAGTTGGGGACAGGGGATTGTCGGTGGCTACACCTTC.

The rearrangement uses TRBV2 and TRBJ1-2, with D tentatively TRBD1 (5 bases). The CDR3 loop spans 16 amino acids. V lost 2 bases and J 6 bases, leaving 19 bases between the germline ends. The germline V gene has CDR1 SNHLY and CDR2 FYNNEI. The CDR3 loop reads CASSESRDSGNNGYTF. The CDR3 DNA reads TGTGCCAGCAGTGAATCCCGGGACTCTGGGAATAATGGCTACACCTTC.

The chain recombines TRBV9 with TRBJ2-7, with 13 bases matching TRBD2. Germline assignment: CDR1 SGDLS and CDR2 YYNGEE. J gave up 2 bases and V 0 bases, and 8 bases lay outside the gene matches. The CDR3 has 18 residues. This chain's CDR3 is CASSVGLAGGPDPYEQYF. In DNA form, the CDR3 reads TGTGCCAGCAGCGTAGGACTAGCGGGAGGCCCGGATCCCTACGAGCAGTACTTC.

V is TRBV11-2 and J is TRBJ1-1, with 9 bases identical to TRBD1. V lost 6 bases and J lost 11; bases outside the gene matches: 10. CDR3 length equals 13 residues. Per germline, CDR1 SGHAT and CDR2 FQNNGV. The DNA of the CDR3 is TGTGCCAGCAGACAAACAGGGGGCGCGGGGGCTTTCTTT. Its protein is CASRQTGGAGAFF. The full variable domain, with the rest looked up from reference TRBV11-2 and TRBJ1-1, is EAGVAQSPRYKIIEKRQSVAFWCNPISGHATLYWYQQILGQGPKLLIQFQNNGVVDDSQLPKDRFSAERLKGVDSTLKIQPAKLEDSAVYLCASRQTGGAGAFFGQGTRLTVV.

J is TRBJ2-5 and V is TRBV7-9; D is possibly TRBD1 (6 bases). Germline V CDR1 and CDR2: SEHNR, FQNEAQ (reference sequence). This CDR3 contains 14 residues. V was clipped by 4 bases and J by 4 bases, with 13 bases between them. The DNA of the CDR3 is TGTGCCAGCAGCTATAATCAGGGGCTAGAGACCCAGTACTTC. This translates into CASSYNQGLETQYF.

The gene calls are TRBV5-1 and TRBJ1-1; a weak D match, TRBD1 (5 bases). Trimming stripped 3 bases from V and 4 bases from J, with 16 bases between. This CDR3 is built from 15 residues. Germline V gives CDR1 SGHRS, CDR2 YFSETQ. The chain's CDR3 is CASSWWDAGGTEAFF. CDR3 nucleotide sequence: TGCGCCAGCAGCTGGTGGGACGCCGGGGGCACTGAAGCTTTCTTT.

CDR3 DNA: TGCGCCAGCAGCTTGGCTAGCGGGGGCCCGTACTTC. As protein: CASSLASGGPYF. The rearrangement uses TRBV5-1 and TRBJ2-5, with TRBD2 identical over 10 bases. Germline CDR1 reads SGHRS; CDR2 reads YFSETQ. V lost 0 bases, J lost 13 bases, and 3 bases stayed unmatched. The CDR3 length is 12 residues.

The rearrangement uses TRBV7-2 and TRBJ2-7, with TRBD2 as a possible D gene (5 bases). V dropped 3 bases and J dropped 5 bases, with 17 bases sitting between them. The CDR3 has 15 amino acids. Germline V gives CDR1 SGHTA, CDR2 FQGNSA. CDR3 sequence reads: CASSFPASGLNEQYF. DNA for the CDR3: TGTGCCAGCAGCTTTCCAGCCAGCGGTCTGAACGAGCAGTACTTC.

The chain couples TRBV2 to TRBJ2-3, with TRBD1 identical over 11 bases. The CDR3 loop spans 16 amino acids. Looked up from germline, CDR1 is SNHLY and CDR2 is FYNNEI. The junction had 8 bases not matched to a gene; V was cut back by 3 bases and J by 6 bases. The CDR3 DNA follows: TGTGCCAGCAGTGAGGGGACAGGGGGTTTGACGGATACGCAGTATTTT. Translating gives CASSEGTGGLTDTQYF.

The chain recombines TRBV2 with TRBJ2-1; 9 bases line up with TRBD1. V gave up 7 bases and J gave up 5 bases; unmatched junction bases: 9. Per the germline V gene, CDR1 is SNHLY and CDR2 is FYNNEI. The CDR3 is 15 amino acids. This CDR3 is CASTQDRGTDNEQFF. In DNA form, the CDR3 reads TGTGCCAGCACGCAGGACAGGGGTACGGACAATGAGCAGTTCTTC.

V is TRBV4-1 and J is TRBJ1-5, with D tentatively TRBD1 (5 bases). CDR1 and CDR2 (germline): MGHRA, YSYEKL. The CDR3 sequence is 15 residues long. Trimming left V 1 base short and J 4 bases short, with 11 bases between. The CDR3: CASSQGKTANQPQHF. The CDR3 DNA follows: TGCGCCAGCAGCCAAGGGAAGACAGCGAATCAGCCCCAGCATTTT.

Only one count was recorded for this clone. The V gene is TRBV11-2, the J gene TRBJ2-1; TRBD1 matches at 7 bases. V trimming: 1 base; J trimming: 0 bases; junction bases outside the gene matches: 6. Germline loops: CDR1 SGHAT, CDR2 FQNNGV. The CDR3 consists of 17 residues. The CDR3 DNA reads TGTGCCAGCAGCTTAGTGGACACAGGGGCCTCCTACAATGAGCAGTTCTTC. Its protein product is CASSLVDTGASYNEQFF.

This chain joins TRBV10-3 and TRBJ2-1; TRBD1 is a possible D gene (6 bases). V gave up 8 bases and J gave up 0 bases, with 8 bases separating them. This CDR3 spans 13 amino acids. Germline assignment: CDR1 ENHRY and CDR2 SYGVKD. The chain's CDR3 is CAIPGHSYNEQFF. DNA of the CDR3: TGTGCCATCCCGGGACACTCCTACAATGAGCAGTTCTTC.

The chain has TRBV5-1 and TRBJ2-5, with D possibly TRBD1 on 5 matching bases. The germline CDR1 and CDR2 sequences are SGHRS and YFSETQ. This CDR3 spans 16 amino acids. Trimming pared 0 bases from V and 5 bases from J, leaving 17 bases between. CDR3 sequence: CASSLGGSSPGETQYF. Written as DNA, the CDR3 is TGCGCCAGCAGCTTGGGTGGTAGTTCCCCAGGGGAGACCCAGTACTTC. Variable domain in full (rest from reference TRBV5-1 and TRBJ2-5): KAGVTQTPRYLIKTRGQQVTLSCSPISGHRSVSWYQQTPGQGLQFLFEYFSETQRNKGNFPGRFSGRQFSNSRSEMNVSTLELGDSALYLCASSLGGSSPGETQYFGPGTRLLVL.

This clone showed up just once. The chain links TRBV2 to TRBJ1-2, with 8 bases matching TRBD1. The CDR3 spans 17 residues. Germline trimming cut 7 bases from V and 2 bases from J; bases unmatched to any gene: 15. In germline, CDR1 is SNHLY, CDR2 FYNNEI. The CDR3 region is CASMGSNPGQDNYGYTF. In nucleotides, the CDR3 is TGTGCCAGCATGGGAAGTAATCCGGGACAGGACAACTATGGCTACACCTTC.

The V gene is TRBV18, the J gene TRBJ2-7; the D gene is possibly TRBD2 (6 bases). CDR1 is KGHSH, CDR2 LQKENI, per germline. The CDR3 sequence is 14 residues long. Trimming left V 3 bases short and J 2 bases short, with 11 bases between. The CDR3 nucleotides read TGTGCCAGCTCACCTTGGGACTCGGCCTACGAGCAGTACTTC. This codes for CASSPWDSAYEQYF.

This rearrangement joins TRBV27 to TRBJ1-1; 8 nucleotides align to TRBD1. The junction had 14 bases not matched to a gene; V was cut back by 2 bases and J by 3 bases. The CDR3 sequence is 18 residues long. Germline CDR1 and CDR2: MNHEY and SMNVEV (reference sequence). CDR3 nucleotide sequence: TGTGCCAGCAGTTTAAGTGGGGGACAGGCTGCTTTTTACACTGAAGCTTTCTTT. Its translation: CASSLSGGQAAFYTEAFF.

CDR3 in DNA: TGCGCCAGCAGCCAAGACACAGGAAGCTCCTACAATGAGCAGTTCTTC. Residues: CASSQDTGSSYNEQFF. This chain joins TRBV4-1 and TRBJ2-1, with D tentatively TRBD1 (5 bases). This CDR3 is built from 16 residues. Trimming removed 0 bases at V and 0 bases at J, with 9 bases between. CDR1 and CDR2 from the germline V gene are MGHRA and YSYEKL.

This sequence joins TRBV2 and TRBJ1-4, with D possibly matching TRBD1 (6 bases). With 9 bases removed from V and 8 bases from J, the gap between germline ends came to 25 bases. Germline CDR1 is SNHLY and CDR2 is FYNNEI. The CDR3 runs to 16 residues. The CDR3 DNA is TGTGCCAGTCAGGGGTTAGGCTCACCGGCATCAGAAAAACTGTTTTTT. As protein: CASQGLGSPASEKLFF.

The chain employs TRBV4-1 and TRBJ1-2; D may be TRBD1 (5 bases). The CDR3 is 16 amino acids. The ends were cut back, 7 bases at V and 6 bases at J, with 24 bases in the middle. Germline V gene sequence: CDR1 MGHRA, CDR2 YSYEKL. The CDR3 DNA follows: TGCGCCAGCAACCTCCATCTAACGACAGAAAAAAATGGCTACACCTTC. This codes for CASNLHLTTEKNGYTF.

The rearrangement joins TRBV7-3 to TRBJ2-2, with 8 bases that match TRBD2. The V and J ends lost 5 bases and 5 bases, in that order; junction bases with no gene match: 10. This CDR3 has 16 amino acids. Germline V lookup: CDR1 SGHTA, CDR2 FQGTGA. CDR3 DNA sequence: TGTGCCAGCAGCCGGGCAGCGGGGGACCTTACCGGGGAGCTGTTTTTT. Residues: CASSRAAGDLTGELFF.

The rearrangement uses TRBV5-1 and TRBJ2-1; no firm D call. The CDR3 spans 15 residues. CDR1 and CDR2 from the germline V gene are SGHRS and YFSETQ. Trimming pared 0 bases from V and 2 bases from J, leaving 9 bases between. Here the CDR3 reads CASSLDSPPYNEQFF. CDR3 coding DNA: TGCGCCAGCAGCTTGGACTCCCCCCCCTACAATGAGCAGTTCTTC.

The V gene is TRBV5-1, the J gene TRBJ2-7; 8 bases are a match to TRBD1. The J segment lost 2 bases and the V segment lost 4 bases, leaving 5 bases of the junction unmatched. This CDR3 is 14 amino acids long. From germline, CDR1 is SGHRS and CDR2 YFSETQ. The CDR3 DNA follows: TGCGCCAGCAGCCGCCGGGACAGGCCCTACGAGCAGTACTTC. Translating it yields CASSRRDRPYEQYF.

The J gene is TRBJ2-7, the V gene TRBV28, with a weak D call TRBD1 (6 bases). The ends were cut back, 2 bases at V and 2 bases at J, with 10 bases in the middle. Looked up from germline, CDR1 is MDHEN and CDR2 is SYDVKM. This CDR3 spans 14 amino acids. DNA for the CDR3: TGTGCCAGCAGTTTAAAGCACAGGGCCTACGAGCAGTACTTC. As protein: CASSLKHRAYEQYF.

The chain combines TRBV19 with TRBJ2-1; 7 bases line up with TRBD2. The CDR3 loop spans 16 amino acids. Losses at the gene ends were 3 bases for V and 7 bases for J; bases not matched to a gene: 12. The V gene's germline CDR1 is LNHDA and CDR2 SQIVND (reference sequence). CDR3 sequence reads: CASSMGLAGVRNEQFF. The CDR3 DNA sequence: TGTGCCAGTAGTATGGGTCTCGCGGGAGTCAGAAATGAGCAGTTCTTC. The whole variable domain, remainder taken from reference TRBV19 and TRBJ2-1, is DGGITQSPKYLFRKEGQNVTLSCEQNLNHDAMYWYRQDPGQGLRLIYYSQIVNDFQKGDIAEGYSVSREKKESFPLTVTSAQKNPTAFYLCASSMGLAGVRNEQFFGPGTRLTVL.

J is TRBJ2-7 and V is TRBV6-5, with 7 bases lining up with TRBD1. Trimming at V came to 9 bases and at J to 2 bases, leaving 4 bases not matched to a gene. Germline assignment: CDR1 MNHEY and CDR2 SVGAGI. There are 12 residues in the CDR3. In DNA form, the CDR3 reads TGTGCCAGTCACAGGGGTCCCTACGAGCAGTACTTC. It yields the protein CASHRGPYEQYF.